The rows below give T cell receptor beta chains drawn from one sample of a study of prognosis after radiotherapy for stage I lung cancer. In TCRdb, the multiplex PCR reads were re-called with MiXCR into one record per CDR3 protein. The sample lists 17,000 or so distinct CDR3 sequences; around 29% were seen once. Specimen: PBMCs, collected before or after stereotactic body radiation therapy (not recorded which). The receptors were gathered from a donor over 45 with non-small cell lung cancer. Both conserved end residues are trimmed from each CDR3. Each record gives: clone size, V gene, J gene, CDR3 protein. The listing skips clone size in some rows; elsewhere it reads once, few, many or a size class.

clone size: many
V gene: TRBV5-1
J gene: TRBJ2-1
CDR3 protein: ASSEVAGGIYNEQF

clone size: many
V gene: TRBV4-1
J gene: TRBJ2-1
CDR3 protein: ASSQVQNPNEQF

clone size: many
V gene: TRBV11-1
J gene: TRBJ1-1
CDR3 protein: ASSPRTLNTEAF

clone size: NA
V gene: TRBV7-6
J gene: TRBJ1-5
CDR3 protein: ASDLFPGTGDQPQH

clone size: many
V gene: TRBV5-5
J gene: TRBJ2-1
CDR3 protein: ASSLRWQGGNEQF

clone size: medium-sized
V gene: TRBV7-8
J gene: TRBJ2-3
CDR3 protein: ASSHKGLDLRGTDTQY

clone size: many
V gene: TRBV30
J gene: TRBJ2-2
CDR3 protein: AWNNRLAANTGELF

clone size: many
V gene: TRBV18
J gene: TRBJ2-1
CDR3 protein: ASHRTSGNGEQF

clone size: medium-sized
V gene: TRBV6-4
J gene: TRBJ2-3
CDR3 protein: ASSSVDPTPTGDTQY

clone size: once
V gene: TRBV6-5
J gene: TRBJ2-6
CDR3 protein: ASSTFPGQGSSVANVLT

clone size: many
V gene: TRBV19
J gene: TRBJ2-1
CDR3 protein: ASNRASGHFNNEQF

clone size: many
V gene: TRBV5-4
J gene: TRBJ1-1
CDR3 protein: ASTLQGSTLPNTEAF

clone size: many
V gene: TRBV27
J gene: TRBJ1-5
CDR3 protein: ASSPLGGSNQPQH

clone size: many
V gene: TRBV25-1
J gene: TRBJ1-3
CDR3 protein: ASSEYGAEGGSGNTIY

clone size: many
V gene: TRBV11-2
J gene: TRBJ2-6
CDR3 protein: ASSARSGANVLT

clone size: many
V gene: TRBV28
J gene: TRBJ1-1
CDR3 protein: ASSLDRGRSEAF

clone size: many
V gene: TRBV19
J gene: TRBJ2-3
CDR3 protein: ASSIERATDTQY

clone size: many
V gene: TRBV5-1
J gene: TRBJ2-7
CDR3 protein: ASSLEGQHLDEQY

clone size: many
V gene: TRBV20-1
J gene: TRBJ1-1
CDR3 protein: SARERYEAF

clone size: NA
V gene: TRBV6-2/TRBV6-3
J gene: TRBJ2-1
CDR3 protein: ASSEGTSASYQF